Detailed here is one TCR beta chain. Its target antigen remains unknown. Base-call qualities are not available, and no considerably larger clone is one nucleotide away. The trim is 3 bases for V and 2 bases for J, with a gap of 10 bases between the germline ends. The CDR3 spans 15 residues, from the cysteine through the phenylalanine. Only the CDR3 DNA stays, 45 bases, in frame from base 1. Taken from the germline V gene (reference sequence), the CDR1 and CDR2 loops are LNHDA and SQIVND. The library was built by means of 5' RACE. TCRdb records NextSeq 500 as the sequencer. The TCR library protocol attached unique molecular identifiers to individual cDNA molecules to correct for sequencing error and PCR bias. Both TCR alpha and beta chains were sequenced, and tight co-correlation was observed between alpha and beta sequence abundances in each sample. In the original analysis: V gene, J gene and CDR3 annotation of TCR sequences was performed with Decombinator V4. TCRs were defined as expanded if a significant change between any two time points was detected under a Poisson model with p below 0.0001. TCR abundances were normalised to the total number of TCRs sequenced per sample and were expressed as counts per million. MAIT TCRs were defined by TRAV1-2 paired with TRAJ12, TRAJ20 or TRAJ33, and iNKT TCRs by TRAV10 paired with TRAJ18. VDJdb, accessed 1 November 2021, was searched for CMV, EBV and SARS-CoV-2 annotated TCRs, with TCRs annotated for multiple antigens excluded. Through fastp at Q25 and MiXCR, TCRdb rebuilt clones from the public reads, retaining in-frame beta chains. For every CDR3 protein sequence, its rows merge into one entry that carries the most common genes and DNA. TCRdb assigned the V and J calls; the authors' analysis was not used. This sample comprises tens of thousands of distinct CDR3 sequences, about 5% of them detected only once. The top ten clones comprise approximately 7.4% of the sample.

These data belong to a study of early T cells in non-severe SARS-CoV-2 infection (dated by TCRdb to about 2021). As for the study more broadly: Because TCR sequencing was done on bulk RNA from unsorted whole blood, the alpha and beta chains could not be paired.

What the study reported, not specific to this receptor: VDJdb matching was skewed toward anti-spike CD8 responses and likely underestimated virus-specific expansions by missing private and CD4 specificities.

This was a case-control study nested in a cohort of healthcare workers in London, UK, who had nasopharyngeal swab PCR tests and blood samples taken every week. Healthcare workers were recruited during the week of the UK lockdown, between 23 and 31 March 2020, and followed weekly for up to about 16 weeks. The sequences come from whole blood, collected at baseline. The TCR comes from an adult who was a healthcare worker with PCR-confirmed SARS-CoV-2 infection or an uninfected control (not recorded which). The rearranged segments are TRBV19 and TRBJ2-2, with the D gene possibly TRBD1 or TRBD2, each one fitting 5 bases. The nucleotide sequence is given as TGTGCCAGTAGTATGGGTGGGGGAAACACCGGGGAGCTGTTTTTT. Its protein is CASSMGGGNTGELFF.